This TCR beta chain was observed in a study of shared clonotypes between healthy human individuals. Study-wide results and caveats: Though the depth was large, rarefaction showed that sorted-subset sequencing was incomplete. Relative to clonotypes present in all four donors, those not shared had lower generation probabilities. Larger estimated richness was generally seen in naive subsets than in memory subsets.

Note on this clone: Antigen specificity is unknown.

The CDR3 has 16 residues. Germline V gene lookup returns CDR1 ENHRY and CDR2 SYGVKD. V was pared by 7 bases and J by 2 bases, with 12 bases of the junction left unmatched. Across several immunoSEQ plates, the genomic DNA of each subset was split evenly. This table comes from immunoSEQ multiplex PCR, and its TCRdb copy is limited to in-frame clones, with some not included. The repertoire includes 2.3 million or so clones, approximately 95% of them detected once, and 0.39% sits in the top ten. The TCR comes from a man in his late teens or twenties in good health. Some clones in this sample may be carry-over from other donors' samples. The specimen was naive CD4+ T cells from PBMCs. This sample's subset: CD45RA+ positively selected. The chain combines TRBV10-3 with TRBJ2-3, with TRBD2 matching over 7 bases. In DNA form, the CDR3 reads TGTGCCATCACCCCGTGGGCTAGCGGAATCACAGATACGCAGTATTTT. It codes for CAITPWASGITDTQYF.